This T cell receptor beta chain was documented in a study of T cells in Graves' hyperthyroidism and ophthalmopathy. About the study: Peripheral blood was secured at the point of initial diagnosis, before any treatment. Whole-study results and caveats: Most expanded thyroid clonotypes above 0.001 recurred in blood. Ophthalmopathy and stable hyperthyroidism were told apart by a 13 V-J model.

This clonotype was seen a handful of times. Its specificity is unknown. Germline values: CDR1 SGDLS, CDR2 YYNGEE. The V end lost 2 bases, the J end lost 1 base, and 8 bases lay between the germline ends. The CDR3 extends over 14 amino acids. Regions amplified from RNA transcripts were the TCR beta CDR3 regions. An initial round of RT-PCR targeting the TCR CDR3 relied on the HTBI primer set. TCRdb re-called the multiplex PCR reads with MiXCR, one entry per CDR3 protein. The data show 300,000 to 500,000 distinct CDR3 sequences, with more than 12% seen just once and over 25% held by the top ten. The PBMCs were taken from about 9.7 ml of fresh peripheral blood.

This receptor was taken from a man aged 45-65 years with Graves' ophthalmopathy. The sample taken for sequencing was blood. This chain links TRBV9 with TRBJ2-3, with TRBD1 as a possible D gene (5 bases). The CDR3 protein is CASSVLGGTDTQYF. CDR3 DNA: TGTGCCAGCAGCGTTCTAGGGGGCACAGATACGCAGTATTTT.